The 32 T cell receptor beta chains below come from one sample, sequenced in a study of follicular helper T cells after annual influenza vaccination. Documented time point: 2013-2014 season, 7 days after vaccination. TCRdb's copy holds only in-frame clones and misses some; the assay was immunoSEQ multiplex PCR. The table shows roughly 9,600 clones, with roughly four fifths occurring only once. The sample consisted of CXCR5- memory CD4+ T cells sorted from blood, taken 7 days after influenza vaccination. The origin of the receptors is an adult who received the influenza vaccine.

The gene calls are TRBV2 and TRBJ2-1, with 10 bases that match TRBD2. The J segment lost 4 bases and the V segment lost 2 bases, leaving 2 bases of the junction unmatched. The CDR3 covers 15 residues. Germline-derived CDR1 and CDR2 are SNHLY and FYNNEI. The CDR3 region has the DNA TGTGCCAGCAGTGAAAAGCGGGGGGGGTACAATGAGCAGTTCTTC. The encoded protein is CASSEKRGGYNEQFF.

This clone has a single count. This sequence joins TRBV30 and TRBJ2-7, with unresolved D. Germline-derived CDR1 and CDR2 are GTSNPN and SVGIG (reference sequence). Trimming stripped 2 bases from V and 2 bases from J, with 4 bases between. This CDR3 has 11 amino acids. The CDR3, as DNA: TGTGCCTGGAGTCTTACCTACGAGCAGTACTTC. This gives the protein CAWSLTYEQYF.

The count of this clone is one. V gene TRBV15 combines with J gene TRBJ2-3, with TRBD2 matching over 8 bases. The CDR3 is 15 residues long. Trimming took 2 bases from V and 2 from J; bases not matched to a gene: 3. Germline lookup yields CDR1 LNHNV and CDR2 YYDKDF (reference sequence). CDR3 loop: CATSRPGGVTDTQYF. CDR3 coding DNA: TGTGCCACCAGCAGACCGGGAGGGGTCACAGATACGCAGTATTTT.

The chain joins TRBV28 to TRBJ2-2, with TRBD2 matching over 8 bases. Germline loops: CDR1 MDHEN, CDR2 SYDVKM. V lost 5 bases and J lost 4; bases outside the gene matches: 9. The CDR3 consists of 16 residues. CDR3 in DNA: TGTGCCAGCAGTATACCGGGACTAGGATTCACCGGGGAGCTGTTTTTT. Encoded protein: CASSIPGLGFTGELFF.

Only one count was recorded for this clone. The V and J genes are TRBV7-6 and TRBJ1-1; the D is unclear. V lost 0 bases and J lost 5, with 7 bases in between. The CDR3 is 13 residues long. Germline V gene lookup returns CDR1 SGHVS and CDR2 FNYEAQ. The CDR3 nucleotides are TGTGCCAGCAGCTTAGCCGCTGGGACTGAAGCTTTCTTT. Protein sequence: CASSLAAGTEAFF.

The chain recombines TRBV19 with TRBJ2-1, with 10 positions matching TRBD2. CDR1 is LNHDA and CDR2 is SQIVND in the germline V gene (reference sequence). This CDR3 contains 15 residues. Trimming removed 5 bases from V and 8 bases from J; junction bases left unmatched: 9. The DNA of the CDR3 is TGTGCCAGTAGTGGCGGACTAGCGGCTATCTATGAGCAGTTCTTC. This codes for CASSGGLAAIYEQFF.

The rearrangement uses TRBV29-1 and TRBJ2-5, with a possible D match to TRBD2 (5 bases). The V gene lost 2 bases and the J gene lost 2 bases, with 12 bases spanning the gap. The CDR3 runs to 14 residues. Per the germline V gene, CDR1 is SQVTM and CDR2 is ANQGSEA. The CDR3 sequence is CSVEPPGLQETQYF. Written as DNA, the CDR3 is TGCAGCGTTGAACCGCCAGGACTTCAAGAGACCCAGTACTTC. Using reference TRBV29-1 and TRBJ2-5 for the parts outside the CDR3, the full variable domain is SAVISQKPSRDICQRGTSLTIQCQVDSQVTMMFWYRQQPGQSLTLIATANQGSEATYESGFVIDKFPISRPNLTFSTLTVSNMSPEDSSIYLCSVEPPGLQETQYFGPGTRLLVL.

The CDR3 is CAVRGGASLEQYF. In DNA, the CDR3 is TGTGCCGTCCGTGGGGGGGCCTCTCTCGAGCAGTACTTC. The chain has TRBV6-5 and TRBJ2-7; TRBD2 is a possible D gene (7 bases). Trimming took 11 bases from V and 6 from J, leaving 20 bases between them. Germline V CDR1 and CDR2: MNHEY, SVGAGI. This CDR3 has 13 amino acids.

The chain recombines TRBV28 with TRBJ1-1; 8 bases map to TRBD1. The CDR3 has 14 amino acids. Germline CDR1 reads MDHEN; CDR2 reads SYDVKM. The junction had 8 bases not matched to a gene; V was cut back by 6 bases and J by 5 bases. DNA for the CDR3: TGTGCCAGCAGGGCAGGGGGCGCGTTAACTGAAGCTTTCTTT. This translates into CASRAGGALTEAFF. Filled out from reference TRBV28 and TRBJ1-1, the complete variable domain reads DVKVTQSSRYLVKRTGEKVFLECVQDMDHENMFWYRQDPGLGLRLIYFSYDVKMKEKGDIPEGYSVSREKKERFSLILESASTNQTSMYLCASRAGGALTEAFFGQGTRLTVV.

CDR3 in amino acids: CASSDTLGETQYF. The CDR3 nucleotides read TGCGCCAGCAGCGACACACTGGGGGAGACCCAGTACTTC. This sequence joins TRBV10-2 and TRBJ2-5; D gene ambiguous. With 6 bases removed from V and 5 bases from J, the gap between germline ends came to 13 bases. The CDR3 consists of 13 residues. Germline V gene data show CDR1 as WSHSY and CDR2 as SAAADI.

The V call is TRBV5-1, the J call TRBJ2-5; tentatively, D is TRBD2 (6 bases). Looked up from germline, CDR1 is SGHRS and CDR2 is YFSETQ. V gave up 3 bases and J gave up 7 bases, with 13 bases separating them. The CDR3 has 13 residues. This CDR3 is CASSSRESGTQYF. CDR3 in DNA: TGCGCCAGCAGCTCCCGGGAGTCAGGGACCCAGTACTTC.

The rearrangement joins TRBV25-1 to TRBJ1-1; D may be TRBD1 (6 bases). Per the germline V gene, CDR1 is MGHDK and CDR2 is SYGVNS. The CDR3 is made up of 14 amino acids. The V end lost 1 base, the J end lost 0 bases, and 6 bases lay between the germline ends. The CDR3 sequence: CASSESGVNTEAFF. In nucleotides, the CDR3 is TGTGCCAGCAGTGAATCAGGGGTGAACACTGAAGCTTTCTTT.

Notes on this clone: An end of the junction does not agree with germline; a read error may underlie this. Additional DNA sequences in this sample encode the identical CDR3. The chain links TRBV4-2 to TRBJ2-3; D is undetermined. Germline CDR1 reads LGHNA; CDR2 reads YNFKEQ. The CDR3 covers 14 residues. CDR3 region: CASSQGQHTDTQYF. CDR3 bases: TGTGCTAGCAGCCAAGGCCAGCACACAGATACGCAGTATTTT.

The chain links TRBV25-1 to TRBJ2-1; D gene unclear. The CDR3 covers 12 residues. In germline, CDR1 is MGHDK, CDR2 SYGVNS. Between the trimmed V and J ends, which lost 1 base and 9 bases, there was a span of 7 bases. The CDR3 here is CASSEWRGEQFF. CDR3 DNA: TGTGCCAGCAGTGAATGGCGTGGTGAGCAGTTCTTC.

CDR3 region: CASSIGQGVNTGELFF. CDR3 nucleotide sequence: TGTGCCAGTAGTATAGGTCAGGGGGTGAACACCGGGGAGCTGTTTTTT. J is TRBJ2-2 and V is TRBV19; 7 bases line up with TRBD1. The CDR3 is made up of 16 amino acids. Germline values: CDR1 LNHDA, CDR2 SQIVND (reference sequence). The V segment lost 1 base and the J segment 1 base; nucleotides outside the gene matches: 3.

This rearrangement joins TRBV28 to TRBJ1-5; 10 bases align to TRBD1. The V segment lost 8 bases and the J segment 6 bases; nucleotides outside the gene matches: 10. Germline V gene data show CDR1 as MDHEN and CDR2 as SYDVKM. The CDR3 length is 15 residues. CDR3 coding DNA: TGTGCCAGCCATCGACAGGGGGCGACCGGTCAGCCCCAGCATTTT. It specifies CASHRQGATGQPQHF.

V gene TRBV4-3 combines with J gene TRBJ1-2, with a weak D call TRBD1 (5 bases). This CDR3 is built from 16 residues. CDR1 and CDR2 (germline): LGHNA, YSLEER. V was pared by 1 base and J by 8 bases, with 20 bases between. The CDR3 loop is CASSQVEGRDRNGYTF. In DNA form, the CDR3 reads TGCGCCAGCAGCCAAGTAGAAGGCAGGGATCGCAACGGCTACACCTTC.

The CDR3 nucleotides are TGTGCCAGCAGTTACCCGGGGGAGAACTCCTACGAGCAGTACTTC. Amino acids: CASSYPGENSYEQYF. This chain joins TRBV6-6 and TRBJ2-7, with D possibly matching TRBD2 (6 bases). The CDR3 has 15 residues. V lost 2 bases and J 0 bases, leaving 11 bases between the germline ends. Germline CDR1 and CDR2: MNHNY and SVGAGI (reference sequence).

This sequence joins TRBV30 and TRBJ1-4, with 8 bases that match TRBD1. CDR3 length equals 19 residues. Germline values: CDR1 GTSNPN, CDR2 SVGIG (reference sequence). The J segment lost 0 bases and the V segment lost 3 bases, leaving 15 bases of the junction unmatched. The CDR3 nucleotides read TGTGCCTGGAGCCCGTTTCCGACAGGGGTTATGACAACTAATGAAAAACTGTTTTTT. Translation: CAWSPFPTGVMTTNEKLFF. Based on the CDR3 plus reference TRBV30 and TRBJ1-4, the full variable domain is SQTIHQWPATLVQPVGSPLSLECTVEGTSNPNLYWYRQAAGRGLQLLFYSVGIGQISSEVPQNLSASRPQDRQFILSSKKLLLSDSGFYLCAWSPFPTGVMTTNEKLFFGSGTQLSVL.

The chain links TRBV5-1 to TRBJ2-3, with D unresolved. The V and J ends lost 0 bases and 4 bases respectively, with 15 bases between them. Per germline, CDR1 SGHRS and CDR2 YFSETQ. The CDR3 has 16 amino acids. The CDR3 loop reads CASSLGVGPASDTQYF. DNA for the CDR3: TGCGCCAGCAGCTTGGGTGTGGGTCCAGCCTCAGATACGCAGTATTTT.

The chain joins TRBV9 to TRBJ1-1; weak D call: TRBD1 (5 bases). CDR1 is SGDLS and CDR2 is YYNGEE in the germline V gene. The CDR3 has 15 amino acids. The V gene lost 7 bases and the J gene lost 0 bases, with 16 bases spanning the gap. The CDR3 protein is CASSEDNVMNTEAFF. CDR3 sequence (DNA): TGTGCCAGCTCTGAGGACAACGTGATGAACACTGAAGCTTTCTTT.

The rearrangement links TRBV5-4 to TRBJ2-5; D gene unclear. Germline V gene lookup returns CDR1 SGHNT and CDR2 YYREEE (reference sequence). The CDR3 spans 14 residues. V dropped 4 bases and J dropped 0 bases, with 10 bases sitting between them. The CDR3 loop is CASSPRQYQETQYF. The CDR3, as DNA: TGTGCCAGCAGCCCGCGGCAGTACCAAGAGACCCAGTACTTC.

V is TRBV7-9 and J is TRBJ2-1; 14 bases are a match to TRBD2. After removal of 5 bases from V and 9 bases from J, the junction contained 9 bases not matched to a gene. This CDR3 contains 16 residues. Germline V gene sequence: CDR1 SEHNR, CDR2 FQNEAQ (reference sequence). The DNA of the CDR3 is TGTGCCAGCAGCCCTCCCGGGACTAGCGGGAGAGGTGAGCAGTTCTTC. Translating gives CASSPPGTSGRGEQFF. The full variable domain, completed using reference TRBV7-9 and TRBJ2-1, is DTGVSQNPRHKITKRGQNVTFRCDPISEHNRLYWYRQTLGQGPEFLTYFQNEAQLEKSRLLSDRFSAERPKGSFSTLEIQRTEQGDSAMYLCASSPPGTSGRGEQFFGPGTRLTVL.

This clone was seen just once. Without the conserved terminal phenylalanine or tryptophan, this CDR3 likely stems from a read error. The genes are TRBV7-9 and TRBJ1-2; D unresolved. CDR3 size: 15 residues. CDR1 is SEHNR and CDR2 is FQNEAQ in the germline V gene (reference sequence). V dropped 2 bases and J dropped 4 bases, with 14 bases sitting between them. CDR3 sequence reads: CASSLNGVAGYGYTL. The CDR3, as DNA: TGTGCCAGCAGCTTAAATGGGGTAGCGGGCTATGGCTACACCCTC.

The gene calls are TRBV7-2 and TRBJ1-5, with no clear D. Trimming cost V 2 bases and J 4 bases, with 6 bases left between them. Germline CDR1 SGHTA, CDR2 FQGNSA. The length of the CDR3 is 13 residues. This CDR3 reads CASSLMENQPQHF. The CDR3 nucleotides read TGTGCCAGCAGCTTAATGGAGAATCAGCCCCAGCATTTT.

The rearrangement links TRBV21-1 to TRBJ2-2; TRBD2, the table's D call, was not compared with the DNA. TRBV21-1 is a listed pseudogene. This CDR3 contains 16 residues. The CDR3, as DNA: TGTGCCAGCAGCAAAGGAGGCAGCGCGAACACCGGGGAGCTGTTTTTT. Translation: CASSKGGSANTGELFF.

There are a few counts of this clone. The rearrangement links TRBV1 to TRBJ1-2. TRBV1 is shown as a pseudogene. The CDR3 runs to 15 residues. The DNA for the CDR3 is TGCACCAGCAGCCAGAACTTGGGTGGATTCGATGGCTACACCTTC. As protein: CTSSQNLGGFDGYTF.

The chain uses TRBV30 and TRBJ1-1; no clear D gene. This CDR3 has 12 amino acids. Germline-derived CDR1 and CDR2 are GTSNPN and SVGIG (reference sequence). V was pared by 1 base and J by 11 bases, with 14 bases between. CDR3 nucleotide sequence: TGTGCCTGGAGTGGGACCCAGCTTGAGGCTTTCTTT. Translated, it gives CAWSGTQLEAFF. Supplemented by reference TRBV30 and TRBJ1-1, the full variable domain reads SQTIHQWPATLVQPVGSPLSLECTVEGTSNPNLYWYRQAAGRGLQLLFYSVGIGQISSEVPQNLSASRPQDRQFILSSKKLLLSDSGFYLCAWSGTQLEAFFGQGTRLTVV.

This chain joins TRBV5-1 and TRBJ2-3; no reliable D call. This CDR3 is built from 14 residues. V was pared by 4 bases and J by 1 base, with 10 bases between. The germline V gene has CDR1 SGHRS and CDR2 YFSETQ. CDR3 region: CASSPSVGTDTQYF. The CDR3 coding sequence is TGCGCCAGCAGCCCTTCGGTGGGCACAGATACGCAGTATTTT.

CDR3 bases: TGTGCCAGCAGTTTACTAGCGGGGGGGCGAGAGACCCAGTACTTC. It encodes CASSLLAGGRETQYF. V and J are TRBV6-5 and TRBJ2-5; TRBD2 agrees at 13 bases. The length of the CDR3 is 15 residues. Germline V gene data show CDR1 as MNHEY and CDR2 as SVGAGI. With 4 bases clipped from V and 4 bases from J, the junction kept 3 bases outside the gene matches.

The chain couples TRBV18 to TRBJ1-1, with D possibly being TRBD1 (6 bases). The CDR3 is 15 residues long. Between the trimmed V and J ends, which lost 2 bases and 3 bases, there was a span of 13 bases. Per germline, CDR1 KGHSH and CDR2 LQKENI. This CDR3 reads CASSPGGAQDTEAFF. For the CDR3, the DNA is TGTGCCAGCTCACCAGGGGGGGCGCAGGACACTGAAGCTTTCTTT.

The chain couples TRBV7-9 to TRBJ2-6; no clear D. The V end lost 2 bases, the J end lost 0 bases, and 5 bases lay between the germline ends. Germline V gene lookup returns CDR1 SEHNR and CDR2 FQNEAQ (reference sequence). The CDR3 spans 15 residues. This CDR3 is CASSLSGSGANVLTF. The CDR3 DNA reads as TGTGCCAGCAGCTTATCCGGCTCTGGGGCCAACGTCCTGACTTTC.